This TCR beta chain comes out of a study of cytomegalovirus exposure and HLA in healthy donors. Study-wide background: Early released data comprised about 85 million unique TCRs from HLA-typed donors.

The CDR3 has 13 amino acids. V was clipped by 6 bases and J by 5 bases; unmatched bases: 7. The germline gives CDR1 MNHNS, CDR2 SASEGT. The PCR employed 60 Vbeta primers together with 13 Jbeta primers. Methods used by the authors: An analysis performed later counted about 80 million unique TCR beta chains (roughly 11 million of them shared). The assay was immunoSEQ multiplex PCR, and TCRdb's table has in-frame clones only and misses some. V and J calls and clone size are given by that table; D and trimming were obtained from the DNA. The sample lists a few hundred thousand clones; roughly four fifths were seen once.

The sequenced sample was PBMCs. The gene calls are TRBV6-1 and TRBJ2-7; 7 nucleotides match TRBD1. The sequence was collected from a girl under 10 years old in good health and CMV-seronegative. This CDR3 is CASSAGTADEQYF. Written as DNA, the CDR3 is TGTGCCAGCAGCGCCGGGACAGCGGACGAGCAGTACTTC.